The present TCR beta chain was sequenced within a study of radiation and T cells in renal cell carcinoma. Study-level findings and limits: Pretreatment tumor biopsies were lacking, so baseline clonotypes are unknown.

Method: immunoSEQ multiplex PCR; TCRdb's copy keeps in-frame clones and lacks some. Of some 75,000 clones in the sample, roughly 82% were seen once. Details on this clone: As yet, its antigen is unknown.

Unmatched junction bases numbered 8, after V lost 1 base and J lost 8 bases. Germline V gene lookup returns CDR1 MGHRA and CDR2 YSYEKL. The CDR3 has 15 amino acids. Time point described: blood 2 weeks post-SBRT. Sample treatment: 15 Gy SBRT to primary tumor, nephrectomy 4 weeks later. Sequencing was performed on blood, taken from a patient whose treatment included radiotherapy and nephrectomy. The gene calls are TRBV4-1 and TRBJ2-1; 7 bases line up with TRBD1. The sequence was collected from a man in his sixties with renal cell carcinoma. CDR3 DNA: TGCGCCAGCAGCCAAGGACAGGGCCCTTTTGATGAGCAGTTCTTC. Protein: CASSQGQGPFDEQFF.